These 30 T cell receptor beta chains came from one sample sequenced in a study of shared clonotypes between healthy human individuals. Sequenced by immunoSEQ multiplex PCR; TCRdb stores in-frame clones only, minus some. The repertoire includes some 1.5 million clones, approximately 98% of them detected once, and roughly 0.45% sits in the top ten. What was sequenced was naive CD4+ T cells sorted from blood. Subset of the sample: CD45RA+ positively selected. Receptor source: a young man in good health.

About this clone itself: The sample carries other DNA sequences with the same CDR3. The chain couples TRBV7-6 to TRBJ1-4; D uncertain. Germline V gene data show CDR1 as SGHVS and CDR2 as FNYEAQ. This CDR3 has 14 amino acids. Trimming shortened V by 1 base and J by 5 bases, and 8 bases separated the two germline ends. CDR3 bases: TGTGCCAGCAGCTTAGGGACGGGGAATGAAAAACTGTTTTTT. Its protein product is CASSLGTGNEKLFF.

Here the CDR3 DNA reads TGTGCCAGCAGCTTAGGGCAGAAATACGAGCAGTACTTC. Its translation: CASSLGQKYEQYF. The chain couples TRBV7-8 to TRBJ2-7; D not certain. The germline V and J ends were trimmed by 1 base and 4 bases, with 8 bases remaining between them. This CDR3 has 13 amino acids. The germline V gene has CDR1 SGHVS and CDR2 FQNEAQ.

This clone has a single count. CDR3 sequence: CASSPLGGVYNEQFF. For the CDR3, the DNA is TGTGCCAGCAGTCCGCTGGGGGGGGTATACAATGAGCAGTTCTTC. The J gene is TRBJ2-1, the V gene TRBV6-6; 7 positions agree with TRBD2. V lost 5 bases and J lost 4; bases outside the gene matches: 8. There are 15 residues in the CDR3. Germline values: CDR1 MNHNY, CDR2 SVGAGI (reference sequence).

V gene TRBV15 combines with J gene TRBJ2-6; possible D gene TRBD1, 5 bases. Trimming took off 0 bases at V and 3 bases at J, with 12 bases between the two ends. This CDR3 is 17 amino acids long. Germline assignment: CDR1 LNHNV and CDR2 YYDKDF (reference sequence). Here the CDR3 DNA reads TGTGCCACCAGCAGAGAGCAGGGCTTGGGTGGGGCCAACGTCCTGACTTTC. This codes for CATSREQGLGGANVLTF.

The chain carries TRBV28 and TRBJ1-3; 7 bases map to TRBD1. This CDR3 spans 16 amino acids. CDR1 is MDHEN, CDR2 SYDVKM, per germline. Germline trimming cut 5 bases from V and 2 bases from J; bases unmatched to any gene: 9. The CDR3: CASSPQLGGPGNTIYF. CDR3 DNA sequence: TGTGCCAGCAGTCCTCAGTTAGGGGGCCCTGGAAACACCATATATTTT.

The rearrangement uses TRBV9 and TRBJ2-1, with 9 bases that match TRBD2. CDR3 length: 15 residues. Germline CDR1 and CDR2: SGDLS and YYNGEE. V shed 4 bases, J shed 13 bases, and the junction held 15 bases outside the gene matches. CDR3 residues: CASSPLAGGGIQQFF. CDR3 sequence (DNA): TGTGCCAGCAGCCCTCTGGCGGGAGGGGGTATTCAACAGTTCTTC.

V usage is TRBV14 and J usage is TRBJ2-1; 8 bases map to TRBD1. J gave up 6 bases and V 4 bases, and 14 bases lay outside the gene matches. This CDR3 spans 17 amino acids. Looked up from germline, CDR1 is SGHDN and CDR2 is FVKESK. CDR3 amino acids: CASSRYRGSTHPNEQFF. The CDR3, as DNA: TGTGCCAGCAGCCGATACAGGGGGTCAACCCACCCCAATGAGCAGTTCTTC.

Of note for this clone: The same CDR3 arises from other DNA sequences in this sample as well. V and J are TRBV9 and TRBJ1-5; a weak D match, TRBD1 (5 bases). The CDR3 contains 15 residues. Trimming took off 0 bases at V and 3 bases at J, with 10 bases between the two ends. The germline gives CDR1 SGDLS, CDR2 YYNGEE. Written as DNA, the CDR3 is TGTGCCAGCAGCGTAGCCCCGGGGGACAATCAGCCCCAGCATTTT. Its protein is CASSVAPGDNQPQHF.

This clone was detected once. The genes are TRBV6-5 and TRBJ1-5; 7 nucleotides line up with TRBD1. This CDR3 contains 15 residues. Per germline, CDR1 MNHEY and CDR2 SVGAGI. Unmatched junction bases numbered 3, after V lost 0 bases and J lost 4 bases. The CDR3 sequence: CASSYSEGANQPQHF. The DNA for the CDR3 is TGTGCCAGCAGTTACTCGGAGGGGGCTAATCAGCCCCAGCATTTT.

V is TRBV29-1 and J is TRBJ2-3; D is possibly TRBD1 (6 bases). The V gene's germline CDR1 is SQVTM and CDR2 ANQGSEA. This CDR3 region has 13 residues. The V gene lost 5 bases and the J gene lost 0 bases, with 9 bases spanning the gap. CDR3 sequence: CSVTGHSTDTQYF. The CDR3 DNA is TGCAGCGTTACGGGACATAGCACAGATACGCAGTATTTT.

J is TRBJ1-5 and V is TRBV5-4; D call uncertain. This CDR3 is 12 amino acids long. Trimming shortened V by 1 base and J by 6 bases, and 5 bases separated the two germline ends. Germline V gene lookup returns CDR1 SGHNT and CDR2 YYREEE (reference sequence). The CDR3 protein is CASSLSGQPQHF. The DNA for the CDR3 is TGTGCCAGCAGCTTGTCCGGTCAGCCCCAGCATTTT.

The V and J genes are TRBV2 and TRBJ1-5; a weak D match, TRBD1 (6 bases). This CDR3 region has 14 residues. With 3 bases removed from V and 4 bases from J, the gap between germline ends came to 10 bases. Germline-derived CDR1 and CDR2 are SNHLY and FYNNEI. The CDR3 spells CASSDGRGNQPQHF. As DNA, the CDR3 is TGTGCCAGCAGTGACGGCAGGGGAAATCAGCCCCAGCATTTT.

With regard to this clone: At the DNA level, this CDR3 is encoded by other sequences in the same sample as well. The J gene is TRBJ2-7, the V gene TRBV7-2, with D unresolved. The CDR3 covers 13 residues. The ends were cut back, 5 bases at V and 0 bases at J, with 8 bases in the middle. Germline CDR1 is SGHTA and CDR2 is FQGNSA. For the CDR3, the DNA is TGTGCCAGCAGCCCCTCATCCTCCTACGAGCAGTACTTC. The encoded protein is CASSPSSSYEQYF.

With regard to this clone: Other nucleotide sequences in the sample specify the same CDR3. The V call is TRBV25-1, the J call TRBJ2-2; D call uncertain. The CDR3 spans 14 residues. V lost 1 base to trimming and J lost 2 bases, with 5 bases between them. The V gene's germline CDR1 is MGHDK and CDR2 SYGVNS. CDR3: CASSELGNTGELFF. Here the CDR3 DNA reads TGTGCCAGCAGTGAATTGGGTAACACCGGGGAGCTGTTTTTT.

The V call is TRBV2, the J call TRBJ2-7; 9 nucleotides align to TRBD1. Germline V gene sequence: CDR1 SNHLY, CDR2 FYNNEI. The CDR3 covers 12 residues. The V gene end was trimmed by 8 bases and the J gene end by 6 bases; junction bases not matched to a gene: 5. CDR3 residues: CASGDRAGEQYF. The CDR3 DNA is TGTGCCAGCGGGGACAGGGCGGGCGAGCAGTACTTC.

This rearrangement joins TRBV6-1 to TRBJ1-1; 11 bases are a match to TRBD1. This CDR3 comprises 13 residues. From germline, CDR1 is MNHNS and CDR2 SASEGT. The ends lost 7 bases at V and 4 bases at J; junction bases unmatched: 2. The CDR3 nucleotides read TGTGCCAGCACCGGGACAGGGGGCACTGAAGCTTTCTTT. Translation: CASTGTGGTEAFF.

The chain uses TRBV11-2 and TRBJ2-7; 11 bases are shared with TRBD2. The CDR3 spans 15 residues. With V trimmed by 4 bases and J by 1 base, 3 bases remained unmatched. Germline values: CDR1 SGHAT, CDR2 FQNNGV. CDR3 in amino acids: CASSSLAGGSYEQYF. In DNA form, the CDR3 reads TGTGCCAGCAGCTCGCTAGCGGGAGGTTCCTACGAGCAGTACTTC.

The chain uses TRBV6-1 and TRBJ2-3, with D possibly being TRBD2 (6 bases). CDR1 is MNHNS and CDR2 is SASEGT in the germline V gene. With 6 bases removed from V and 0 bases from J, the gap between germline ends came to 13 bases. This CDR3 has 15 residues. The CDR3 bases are TGTGCCAGCAGGCTTATTAGCGGTAGCACAGATACGCAGTATTTT. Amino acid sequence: CASRLISGSTDTQYF.

CDR3 DNA sequence: TGTGCCAGCAGGTGGACTGGTAACTATGGCTACACCTTC. As protein: CASRWTGNYGYTF. The rearrangement links TRBV6-5 to TRBJ1-2; no clear D. The CDR3 contains 13 residues. Germline V lookup: CDR1 MNHEY, CDR2 SVGAGI. Trimming removed 6 bases from V and 1 base from J, with 9 bases in between.

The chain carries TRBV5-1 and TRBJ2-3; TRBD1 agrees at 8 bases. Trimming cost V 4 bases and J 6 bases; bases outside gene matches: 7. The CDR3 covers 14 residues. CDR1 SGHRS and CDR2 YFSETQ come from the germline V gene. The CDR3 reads CASSGRTGSDTQYF. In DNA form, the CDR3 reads TGCGCCAGCAGCGGAAGGACAGGGTCCGATACGCAGTATTTT.

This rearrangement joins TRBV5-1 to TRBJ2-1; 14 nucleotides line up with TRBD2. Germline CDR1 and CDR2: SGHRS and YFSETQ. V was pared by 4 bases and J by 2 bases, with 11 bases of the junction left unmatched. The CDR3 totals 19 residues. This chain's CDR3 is CASSPSAAGLAGAYNEQFF. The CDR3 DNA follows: TGCGCCAGCAGCCCATCCGCTGCGGGACTAGCGGGAGCCTACAATGAGCAGTTCTTC.

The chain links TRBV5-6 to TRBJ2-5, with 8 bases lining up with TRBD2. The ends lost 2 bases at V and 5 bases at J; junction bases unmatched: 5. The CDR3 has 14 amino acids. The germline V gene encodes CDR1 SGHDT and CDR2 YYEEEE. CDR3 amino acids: CASSFPGGGETQYF. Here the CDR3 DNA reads TGTGCCAGCAGCTTCCCGGGAGGGGGTGAGACCCAGTACTTC.

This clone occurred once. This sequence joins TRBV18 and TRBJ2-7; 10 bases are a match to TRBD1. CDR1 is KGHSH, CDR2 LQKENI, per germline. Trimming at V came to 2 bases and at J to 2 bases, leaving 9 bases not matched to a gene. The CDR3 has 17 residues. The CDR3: CASSPTKGQGVPYEQYF. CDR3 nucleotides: TGTGCCAGCTCACCAACGAAAGGACAGGGGGTCCCCTACGAGCAGTACTTC.

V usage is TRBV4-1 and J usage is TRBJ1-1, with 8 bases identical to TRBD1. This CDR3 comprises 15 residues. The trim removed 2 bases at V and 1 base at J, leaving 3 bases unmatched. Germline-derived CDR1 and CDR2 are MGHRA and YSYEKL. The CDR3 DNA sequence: TGCGCCAGCAGCCAACTCGGGACAGGGAACACTGAAGCTTTCTTT. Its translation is CASSQLGTGNTEAFF.

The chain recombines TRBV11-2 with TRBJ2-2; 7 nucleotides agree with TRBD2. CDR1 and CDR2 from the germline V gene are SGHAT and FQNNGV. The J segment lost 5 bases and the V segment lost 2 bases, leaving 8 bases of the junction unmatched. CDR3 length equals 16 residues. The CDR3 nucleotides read TGTGCCAGCAGCTTACTAAGCACCGGGAGGACCGGGGAGCTGTTTTTT. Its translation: CASSLLSTGRTGELFF.

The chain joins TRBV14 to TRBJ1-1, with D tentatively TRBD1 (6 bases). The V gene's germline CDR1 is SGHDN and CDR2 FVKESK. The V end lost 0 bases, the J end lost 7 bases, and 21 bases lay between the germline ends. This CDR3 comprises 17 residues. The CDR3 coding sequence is TGTGCCAGCAGCCAAGATAGGGGGGAAGGCAAGCGGGGTGAAGCTTTCTTT. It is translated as CASSQDRGEGKRGEAFF.

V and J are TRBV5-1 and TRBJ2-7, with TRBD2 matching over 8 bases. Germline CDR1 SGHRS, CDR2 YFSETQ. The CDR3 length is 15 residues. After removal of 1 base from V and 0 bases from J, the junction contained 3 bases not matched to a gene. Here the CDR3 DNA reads TGCGCCAGCAGCTTGCGGGGGGGAGGCTCCTACGAGCAGTACTTC. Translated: CASSLRGGGSYEQYF. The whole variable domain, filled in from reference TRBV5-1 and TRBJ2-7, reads KAGVTQTPRYLIKTRGQQVTLSCSPISGHRSVSWYQQTPGQGLQFLFEYFSETQRNKGNFPGRFSGRQFSNSRSEMNVSTLELGDSALYLCASSLRGGGSYEQYFGPGTRLTVT.

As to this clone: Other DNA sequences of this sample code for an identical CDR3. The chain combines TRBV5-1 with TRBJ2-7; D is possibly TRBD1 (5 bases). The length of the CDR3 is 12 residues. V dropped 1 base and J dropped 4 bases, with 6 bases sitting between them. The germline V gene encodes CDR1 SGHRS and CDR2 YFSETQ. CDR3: CASSLQGYEQYF. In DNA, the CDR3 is TGCGCCAGCAGCTTGCAGGGTTACGAGCAGTACTTC. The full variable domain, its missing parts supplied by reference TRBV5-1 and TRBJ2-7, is KAGVTQTPRYLIKTRGQQVTLSCSPISGHRSVSWYQQTPGQGLQFLFEYFSETQRNKGNFPGRFSGRQFSNSRSEMNVSTLELGDSALYLCASSLQGYEQYFGPGTRLTVT.

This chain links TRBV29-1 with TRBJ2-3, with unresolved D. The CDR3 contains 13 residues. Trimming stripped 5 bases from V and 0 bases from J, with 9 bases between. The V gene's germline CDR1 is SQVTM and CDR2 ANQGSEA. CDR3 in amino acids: CSVSHSSTDTQYF. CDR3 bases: TGCAGCGTTAGTCACAGCAGCACAGATACGCAGTATTTT.

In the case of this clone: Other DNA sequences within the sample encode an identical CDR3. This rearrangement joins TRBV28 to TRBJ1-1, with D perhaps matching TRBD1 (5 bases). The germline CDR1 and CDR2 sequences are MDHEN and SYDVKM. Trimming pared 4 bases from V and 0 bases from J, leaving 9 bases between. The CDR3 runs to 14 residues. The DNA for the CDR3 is TGTGCCAGCAGTTCCCCAGGGATGAACACTGAAGCTTTCTTT. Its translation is CASSSPGMNTEAFF.